This TCR beta chain originates from a study of regulatory T cells in long-lasting Graves disease. Investigators prepared the TCR beta libraries by applying iRepertoire HTBI primers and Arm-PCR of CDR3 regions. TCRdb re-called the multiplex PCR reads with MiXCR, one entry per CDR3 protein. In the table there are approximately 470,000 distinct CDR3 sequences, less than 25% of which are singletons. The V gene's germline CDR1 is MNHNS and CDR2 SASEGT. Trimming removed 5 bases at V and 7 bases at J, with 23 bases between. This CDR3 comprises 16 residues. This clonotype was counted many times. Sample time point: persistent/refractory GD, antithyroid drugs over 5 years with positive TRAb. Generation of the TCR library employed RNA extracted from PBMCs. Into tubes containing EDTA, approximately 8.5 milliliters of peripheral blood were drawn.

Source: peripheral blood mononuclear cells (PBMCs), taken when the disease was refractory, from a patient treated with antithyroid drugs. This clonotype originated in a female donor with Graves disease. The chain joins TRBV6-1 to TRBJ1-2; no reliable D call. The CDR3 region is CASSRRQRSFFSGYTF. In nucleotides, the CDR3 is TGTGCCAGCAGTCGACGCCAACGGAGCTTTTTTAGTGGCTACACCTTC.